The following is a TCR beta chain sequence with its context. Its target is unknown. Sequencing used immunoSEQ multiplex PCR; TCRdb keeps in-frame clones, though not all of them. The sample holds some 80,000 clones, more than 75% seen once. The record originates from a study of T cell responses to AZD1222 COVID-19 vaccine. Germline lookup yields CDR1 MNHEY and CDR2 SVGEGT. V lost 5 bases, J lost 5 bases, and 22 bases lay in between. CDR3 length: 18 amino acids. Study observations and caveats: The study sampled repertoires only after the peak T cell response.

The chain joins TRBV6-2 or TRBV6-3 to TRBJ1-6; a weak D match, TRBD1 (6 bases). The clonotype was recovered from an adult in good health. Sequences were derived from peripheral blood, sampled on day 0 of AZD1222 vaccination. CDR3 bases: TGTGCCAGCAGTCCAACCCGGACAGCAACTACCAATAATTCACCCCTCCACTTT. Its protein is CASSPTRTATTNNSPLHF.